This T cell receptor beta chain came from a study of blood T cell repertoires in COVID-19. Turning to the study itself: The samples span acute and convalescent COVID-19 from the United States, Italy and Spain.

Assay used: immunoSEQ multiplex PCR; TCRdb lists only in-frame clones, some missing. The data show some 70,000 clones, around four fifths seen once. The V gene end was trimmed by 2 bases and the J gene end by 15 bases; junction bases not matched to a gene: 10. Per germline, CDR1 SGDLS and CDR2 YYNGEE. The CDR3 loop spans 14 amino acids. The sequencing input was peripheral blood. The clonotype originates from a woman aged 50 to 60 with acute or convalescent COVID-19. The chain carries TRBV9 and TRBJ2-2; 10 bases are a match to TRBD2. The CDR3 nucleotides read TGTGCCAGCAGCGTCGGGACTAGCGAGTTGGCGTTGTTTTTT. This codes for CASSVGTSELALFF.